Listed below are T cell receptor beta chains from one sample, sequenced in a study of T-cell reconstitution after alpha-beta-depleted transplantation in children. TCRdb re-analysed the PCR reads in MiXCR, keeping a single row per CDR3 protein. The top ten clones hold approximately 6% of a sample with 6,200 or so distinct CDR3 sequences, 14% to 15% of them seen once. Sequences were derived from PBMCs, sampled before TCRalphabeta/CD19-depleted stem cell transplant. All receptors come from a boy aged 5 to 17 with acute lymphoblastic leukemia, due to receive a stem cell transplant. CDR3s include the opening cysteine and the closing phenylalanine or tryptophan. The D gene is left open where the match is weak. Not every row has a clone size; where given, it reads once, few, many or a size class.

CDR3aa | CDR3nt | j_gene | abundance | v_gene | d_gene
CASIRDRAYYGYTF | TGTGCCAGCATCCGGGACAGAGCGTACTATGGCTACACCTTC | TRBJ1-2 | medium-sized | TRBV7-2 | TRBD1
CASSSPGQGGNEQFF | TGTGCCAGCAGTTCCCCGGGACAGGGAGGAAATGAGCAGTTCTTC | TRBJ2-1 | medium-sized | TRBV12-3/TRBV12-4 | TRBD1
CSAAGQGAPNEQFF | TGCAGCGCTGCGGGACAGGGGGCTCCCAATGAGCAGTTCTTC | TRBJ2-1 | medium-sized | TRBV29-1 | TRBD1
CASSRGQTYEQYF | TGTGCCAGCAGTCGAGGACAGACGTACGAGCAGTACTTC | TRBJ2-7 | large | TRBV12-3/TRBV12-4 | NA
CASSYSSGGAYEQFF | TGTGCCAGCAGCTATTCTAGCGGGGGGGCTTATGAGCAGTTCTTC | TRBJ2-1 | medium-sized | TRBV7-8 | TRBD2
CASSLYRIFNTGELFF | TGTGCCAGCAGCTTATACAGGATCTTCAACACCGGGGAGCTGTTTTTT | TRBJ2-2 | medium-sized | TRBV7-8 | NA
CASSLLAGEQFF | TGTGCCAGCAGCTTACTAGCGGGTGAGCAGTTCTTC | TRBJ2-1 | medium-sized | TRBV7-9 | TRBD2
CATSRVTEIYEQYF | TGTGCCACCAGCAGAGTGACAGAGATCTACGAGCAGTACTTC | TRBJ2-7 | medium-sized | TRBV15 | NA
CASSLSMGQSYEQYF | TGTGCCAGCAGTTTGTCGATGGGACAGTCCTACGAGCAGTACTTC | TRBJ2-7 | medium-sized | TRBV7-2 | TRBD1
CASSYSTPYEANYGYTF | TGTGCCAGCAGTTACTCGACCCCCTATGAAGCTAACTATGGCTACACCTTC | TRBJ1-2 | many | TRBV6-5 | NA
CASSLIPDAGELFF | TGTGCCAGCAGTTTAATTCCCGACGCCGGGGAGCTGTTTTTT | TRBJ2-2 | once | TRBV27 | NA
CASLSGRGLTGELFF | TGTGCCAGTCTTAGCGGGAGAGGGCTGACCGGGGAGCTGTTTTTT | TRBJ2-2 | medium-sized | TRBV6-2/TRBV6-3 | TRBD2
CASSYIEEQFF | TGTGCCAGCAGTTATATAGAAGAGCAGTTCTTC | TRBJ2-1 | few | TRBV6-2/TRBV6-3 | NA
CAMGPGLHCGELFF | TGTGCCATGGGCCCCGGGCTCCACTGCGGGGAGCTGTTTTTT | TRBJ2-2 | NA | TRBV5-2 | NA
CASRTRADGTSGWIEQYF | TGTGCCAGCAGGACCCGGGCCGACGGTACTAGCGGGTGGATCGAGCAGTACTTC | TRBJ2-7 | medium-sized | TRBV28 | TRBD2
CASSAYNEQFF | TGTGCCAGCAGCGCTTACAATGAGCAGTTCTTC | TRBJ2-1 | medium-sized | TRBV5-6 | NA
CASSVVGGRAADTQYF | TGTGCCAGCAGCGTAGTTGGCGGGAGGGCAGCAGATACGCAGTATTTT | TRBJ2-3 | medium-sized | TRBV9 | TRBD2
CASSPEGAVGELFF | TGTGCCAGCAGCCCAGAGGGCGCGGTGGGAGAGCTGTTTTTT | TRBJ2-2 | medium-sized | TRBV7-2 | NA
CSVVEDRSF | TGCAGCGTTGTCGAGGACAGGAGTTTT | TRBJ1-1 | NA | TRBV29-1 | TRBD1
CASSPGHWSSGANVLTF | TGTGCCAGCAGCCCCGGACACTGGAGCTCTGGGGCCAACGTCCTGACTTTC | TRBJ2-6 | NA | TRBV5-6 | NA
CASPTAYGYTF | TGTGCCAGTCCGACAGCCTATGGCTACACCTTC | TRBJ1-2 | many | TRBV12-3/TRBV12-4 | NA
CASSLEWGADEQFF | TGTGCCAGCAGCTTAGAGTGGGGGGCCGATGAGCAGTTCTTC | TRBJ2-1 | medium-sized | TRBV7-9 | NA
CASSHQGTGYGYTF | TGCGCCAGCAGCCACCAAGGGACAGGATATGGCTACACCTTC | TRBJ1-2 | medium-sized | TRBV5-1 | TRBD1
CASSLLGGGPETQYF | TGTGCCAGCAGCCTCCTCGGAGGGGGGCCCGAGACCCAGTACTTC | TRBJ2-5 | few | TRBV4-2 | NA
CASSQSIGQGWKQYF | TGTGCCAGCAGCCAATCGATCGGGCAGGGTTGGAAGCAGTACTTC | TRBJ2-7 | medium-sized | TRBV9 | NA
CASSLRSGRANEQFF | TGTGCCAGCAGCTTAAGGAGCGGGAGGGCCAATGAGCAGTTCTTC | TRBJ2-1 | NA | TRBV7-2 | TRBD2
CASSRTSNEQFF | TGTGCCAGCTCACGCACAAGCAATGAGCAGTTCTTC | TRBJ2-1 | many | TRBV18 | NA
CSAGTPRDGETEAFF | TGCAGTGCCGGGACACCCAGGGATGGTGAGACTGAAGCTTTCTTT | TRBJ1-1 | many | TRBV20-1 | NA
CASSLWPSGGYNEQFF | TGTGCCAGCAGTTTATGGCCTAGCGGGGGCTACAATGAGCAGTTCTTC | TRBJ2-1 | medium-sized | TRBV28 | TRBD2
CASRITLEDTQYF | TGTGCCAGCAGAATTACATTAGAAGATACGCAGTATTTT | TRBJ2-3 | medium-sized | TRBV12-3/TRBV12-4 | NA
CSASRGLAGGGIQYF | TGCAGTGCTAGCCGGGGACTAGCGGGAGGGGGCATTCAGTACTTC | TRBJ2-4 | medium-sized | TRBV20-1 | TRBD2
CASSPHPGLKTDTQYF | TGTGCCAGCAGCCCCCATCCGGGACTTAAGACAGATACGCAGTATTTT | TRBJ2-3 | many | TRBV5-4 | NA
CASSFGGPTDTQYF | TGCGCCAGCAGCTTCGGCGGGCCCACAGATACGCAGTATTTT | TRBJ2-3 | medium-sized | TRBV5-1 | NA
CSVDQGPSYEQYF | TGCAGCGTTGACCAGGGGCCCTCCTACGAGCAGTACTTC | TRBJ2-7 | medium-sized | TRBV29-1 | NA
CASSLGGTGAVRAFF | TGTGCCAGCAGCTTAGGGGGAACAGGGGCAGTCAGGGCTTTCTTT | TRBJ1-1 | medium-sized | TRBV7-2 | TRBD1
CASSLDREETQYF | TGTGCCAGCAGCTTAGACAGGGAAGAGACCCAGTACTTC | TRBJ2-5 | medium-sized | TRBV7-2 | NA
CASSPPGAVQETQYF | TGTGCCAGCTCACCACCAGGGGCGGTCCAAGAGACCCAGTACTTC | TRBJ2-5 | many | TRBV18 | NA
CASSIDGETEAFF | TGTGCCAGTAGTATAGACGGGGAAACTGAAGCTTTCTTT | TRBJ1-1 | NA | TRBV19 | NA
CASSLGQGLPNQPQHF | TGTGCCAGCAGCTTGGGGCAGGGCTTACCTAATCAGCCCCAGCATTTT | TRBJ1-5 | medium-sized | TRBV5-6 | NA
CASSESPHILDEQYF | TGTGCCAGCAGTGAAAGTCCCCATATCCTAGACGAGCAGTACTTC | TRBJ2-7 | medium-sized | TRBV6-1 | NA
CSARRYSNQPQHF | TGCAGTGCTAGGCGGTATAGCAATCAGCCCCAGCATTTT | TRBJ1-5 | many | TRBV20-1 | NA
CSAPRPLAGDQETQYF | TGCAGTGCTCCGCGCCCCCTAGCGGGGGACCAAGAGACCCAGTACTTC | TRBJ2-5 | medium-sized | TRBV20-1 | TRBD2
CASSSDQTSYNEQFF | TGTGCCAGCAGCTCCGACCAGACCTCCTACAATGAGCAGTTCTTC | TRBJ2-1 | medium-sized | TRBV7-8 | NA
CSVEVTSGYNEQFF | TGCAGCGTTGAAGTAACGTCAGGGTACAATGAGCAGTTCTTC | TRBJ2-1 | medium-sized | TRBV29-1 | NA
CASRPNIWDSAYEQYF | TGTGCCAGCAGACCAAATATCTGGGACAGTGCCTACGAGCAGTACTTC | TRBJ2-7 | medium-sized | TRBV6-2/TRBV6-3 | TRBD1
CASSVGSAGQPQHF | TGTGCCAGCAGCGTAGGTTCAGCCGGGCAGCCCCAGCATTTT | TRBJ1-5 | large | TRBV9 | NA
CASSLYPAGELFF | TGTGCCAGCAGCTTATATCCCGCCGGGGAGCTGTTTTTT | TRBJ2-2 | many | TRBV7-7 | NA
CASSIRQGGNEAFF | TGTGCCAGTAGTATTCGACAGGGCGGGAATGAAGCTTTCTTT | TRBJ1-1 | many | TRBV19 | TRBD1
CAWSVWGRGLASLREQFF | TGTGCCTGGAGTGTTTGGGGGCGGGGACTAGCAAGTTTGAGGGAGCAGTTCTTC | TRBJ2-1 | medium-sized | TRBV30 | TRBD2
CASKVRESGGYTF | TGTGCCAGCAAGGTCCGGGAATCGGGGGGCTACACCTTC | TRBJ1-2 | many | TRBV27 | NA
CASSPGDRAPGELFF | TGTGCCAGCAGCCCCGGCGACAGGGCCCCCGGGGAGCTGTTTTTT | TRBJ2-2 | medium-sized | TRBV9 | TRBD1
CASSPGRTQYF | TGTGCCAGCAGCCCCGGGAGGACGCAGTACTTC | TRBJ2-7 | medium-sized | TRBV7-2 | TRBD2
CASSLLVGAGETQYF | TGCGCCAGCAGCCTACTCGTGGGTGCCGGAGAGACCCAGTACTTC | TRBJ2-5 | medium-sized | TRBV4-1 | NA
CSAALDSHTGETQYF | TGCAGTGCTGCCCTGGACTCACATACGGGAGAGACCCAGTACTTC | TRBJ2-5 | NA | TRBV20-1 | NA
CASSQDRWGGNTEAFF | TGCGCCAGCAGCCAAGATAGGTGGGGGGGGAACACTGAAGCTTTCTTT | TRBJ1-1 | many | TRBV4-3 | NA
CSARRLANTGELFF | TGCAGTGCTAGGCGACTAGCGAACACCGGGGAGCTGTTTTTT | TRBJ2-2 | medium-sized | TRBV20-1 | NA
CASNNRGYSNQPQHF | TGTGCCAGTAATAACAGGGGGTACAGCAATCAGCCCCAGCATTTT | TRBJ1-5 | many | TRBV19 | TRBD1
CASSHTSGGAFEQYF | TGTGCCAGCAGCCACACTAGCGGGGGGGCTTTCGAGCAGTACTTC | TRBJ2-7 | many | TRBV7-2 | TRBD2
CASSLERSGRQNTQYF | TGTGCCAGCAGCTTAGAGCGATCGGGGCGTCAAAATACGCAGTATTTT | TRBJ2-3 | NA | TRBV7-2 | NA
CASSLQTRYGYTF | TGTGCCAGCAGCCTACAAACGCGCTATGGCTACACCTTC | TRBJ1-2 | medium-sized | TRBV12-3/TRBV12-4 | NA